Sequencing of this TCR beta chain was carried out in a study of shared clonotypes between healthy human individuals. Study-level results: The authors sampled blood alone, and tissue repertoires likely differ. A handful of donors shared about 4.5% of their naive CD4 clonotypes. Generation probabilities of non-shared clonotypes were lower (relative to those shared by all four donors).

CDR3 length: 15 amino acids. CDR1 is SGHTA, CDR2 FQGNSA, per germline. A remark on this clone: As yet, its antigen is unknown. The junction differs from germline at one of its ends, possibly a read error.

Deep level was the assay's run setting. Only in-frame clones appear in the TCRdb table, and some are missing; sequencing was by immunoSEQ multiplex PCR. Among some 500,000 clones listed, around 96% were seen once. The specimen was naive CD4+ T cells sorted from blood. Specified subset: CD45RA+ positively selected. The sequence was obtained from a woman aged 30 to 39 in good health. This chain uses TRBV7-2 with TRBJ1-2; D gene ambiguous. CDR3 sequence: CASSLASVGSYGYTF. CDR3 coding DNA: TGTGCCAGCAGCCTAGCCTCCGTCGGGAGTTATGGCTACACCTTC.